Included here is one T cell receptor beta chain sequence, with context. These data come from a study of T cell clusters in autoimmune cytopenias. One tube held mixed TRB-A and TRB-B primer pools for touch-down PCR. Reanalyzing the multiplex PCR reads, TCRdb keeps one entry per CDR3 protein, without DNA. The sample holds over 10,000 distinct CDR3 sequences. TRB amplification used approximately 250 ng of peripheral blood genomic DNA. These sequences were also reported in another study, on T cell repertoires in aging, cancer and after chemotherapy.

The sequence derives from a human donor in good health. Sequenced sample: peripheral blood.

The CDR3 protein is CAWKRGDTQYF. This sequence joins TRBV30 and TRBJ2-3; as DNA is missing, the TRBD2 call by TCRdb cannot be tested. Germline V gives CDR1 GTSNPN, CDR2 SVGIG (reference sequence). CDR3 size: 11 residues.